This section outlines one T cell receptor beta chain sequence together with its context. The data were obtained in a study of blood T cell repertoires in COVID-19. As for the study in general: The United States, Italy and Spain supplied acute and convalescent COVID-19 samples. T cells, B-cell-depleted T cells, or PBMCs supplied cDNA or gDNA.

Germline loops: CDR1 LNHDA, CDR2 SQIVND (reference sequence). The V and J ends lost 7 bases and 1 base respectively, with 14 bases between them. There are 15 residues in the CDR3. Under the authors' procedure: Reference gene primer amplification gave nucleated cell count estimates. Method: immunoSEQ multiplex PCR; TCRdb's copy keeps in-frame clones and lacks some. V and J calls and clone size are given by that table; D and trimming were obtained from the DNA. This sample has 110,000 or so clones, with about nine tenths found just once. The chain combines TRBV19 with TRBJ1-5; D unresolved. The specimen sequenced was peripheral blood. This TCR came from a man between 65 and 85 years old who had recovered from COVID-19. In nucleotides, the CDR3 is TGTGCCAGTAAGTCACTCCCGGTCAGCAATCAGCCCCAGCATTTT. It translates to CASKSLPVSNQPQHF.